One and the same sample provided the 24 T cell receptor beta chains below, sequenced in a study of blood T cells in healthy people across ages. The authors ran a second PCR of roughly 7 to 11 cycles using a sample-barcoded 5' primer and a J-beta primer mix. From the 5' RACE reads, TCRdb called clonotypes with MiXCR, one entry per CDR3 protein. Of some 1,000,000 distinct CDR3 sequences listed, around 25% were seen once; the top ten hold approximately 0.75%. The same data also went into a second study, on T cells of mothers and their children.

The sample taken for sequencing was blood. Every receptor here comes from a girl aged 2-9 years in good health.

CDR3 DNA sequence: TGTGCCAGCAGCGCGACATCCGAGAGGACCCAGTACTTC. Amino acid sequence: CASSATSERTQYF. The chain joins TRBV7-9 to TRBJ2-5; no definite D call. The germline CDR1 and CDR2 sequences are SEHNR and FQNEAQ (reference sequence). The V gene lost 5 bases and the J gene lost 7 bases, with 14 bases spanning the gap. The CDR3 contains 13 residues. The full variable domain, in which reference TRBV7-9 and TRBJ2-5 provide the parts outside the CDR3, is DTGVSQNPRHKITKRGQNVTFRCDPISEHNRLYWYRQTLGQGPEFLTYFQNEAQLEKSRLLSDRFSAERPKGSFSTLEIQRTEQGDSAMYLCASSATSERTQYFGPGTRLLVL.

J is TRBJ2-1 and V is TRBV7-9; D ambiguous. Germline CDR1 and CDR2: SEHNR and FQNEAQ (reference sequence). Trimming pared 1 base from V and 4 bases from J, leaving 11 bases between. The length of the CDR3 is 15 residues. The CDR3 reads CASSLEQSPYNEQFF. The CDR3 nucleotides are TGTGCCAGCAGCTTAGAACAGTCCCCTTACAATGAGCAGTTCTTC.

In its sample, this clonotype was seen a few times. The J gene is TRBJ2-1, the V gene TRBV11-2; 10 nucleotides agree with TRBD1. CDR1 and CDR2 from the germline V gene are SGHAT and FQNNGV. This CDR3 has 15 residues. V lost 4 bases, J lost 12 bases, and 12 bases stayed unmatched. This CDR3 reads CASSSRQGAVGVQFF. DNA for the CDR3: TGTGCCAGCAGCTCCAGACAGGGGGCGGTTGGTGTGCAGTTCTTC.

This clonotype was seen at least ten times. The chain combines TRBV4-3 with TRBJ1-2; D possibly corresponds to TRBD1 (5 bases). This CDR3 is 15 amino acids long. V lost 0 bases to trimming and J lost 4 bases, with 12 bases between them. Germline assignment: CDR1 LGHNA and CDR2 YSLEER. The chain's CDR3 is CASSQDGAGSYGYTF. The CDR3 DNA sequence: TGCGCCAGCAGCCAAGATGGGGCAGGGAGCTATGGCTACACCTTC.

This clonotype has more than one count but fewer than ten. The gene calls are TRBV6-1 and TRBJ2-7; D tentatively reads TRBD1 or TRBD2 (5 bases each). CDR3 length equals 14 residues. The V gene lost 6 bases and the J gene lost 2 bases, with 14 bases spanning the gap. Germline V lookup: CDR1 MNHNS, CDR2 SASEGT. Here the CDR3 reads CASRPGPGAYEQYF. The CDR3 DNA follows: TGTGCCAGCAGGCCGGGACCGGGTGCCTACGAGCAGTACTTC.

There are a few counts of this clonotype. This chain links TRBV18 with TRBJ2-5; D is uncertain. Trimming took off 3 bases at V and 5 bases at J, with 7 bases between the two ends. From germline, CDR1 is KGHSH and CDR2 LQKENI. The CDR3 covers 12 residues. CDR3 nucleotide sequence: TGTGCCAGCTCACCTCTGGATGAGACCCAGTACTTC. Its translation: CASSPLDETQYF.

The gene calls are TRBV6-1 and TRBJ2-3, with D maybe TRBD2 (6 bases). This CDR3 has 16 residues. Germline V CDR1 and CDR2: MNHNS, SASEGT. Trimming shortened V by 5 bases and J by 1 base, and 16 bases separated the two germline ends. CDR3 nucleotides: TGTGCCAGCAGTCGGGACTTACCTCTGGGCACAGATACGCAGTATTTT. As protein: CASSRDLPLGTDTQYF.

CDR3 nucleotides: TGTGCCAGCAGCTTGTCGGACAGGCCCAATCAGCCCCAGCATTTT. This codes for CASSLSDRPNQPQHF. The chain has TRBV7-2 and TRBJ1-5; 7 bases match TRBD1. The germline V gene has CDR1 SGHTA and CDR2 FQGNSA. The V and J ends lost 3 bases and 3 bases, in that order; junction bases with no gene match: 5. CDR3 length: 15 residues.

This clonotype was picked up a small number of times. The chain has TRBV12-3 or TRBV12-4 and TRBJ1-4; 7 positions agree with TRBD1. The CDR3 runs to 16 residues. V shed 4 bases and J 7 bases; nucleotides not matched to a gene: 12. The CDR3 sequence is CASSSPIKGAGEKLFF. CDR3 DNA: TGTGCCAGCAGTTCACCCATCAAGGGGGCGGGTGAAAAACTGTTTTTT.

The CDR3 region has the DNA TGTGCCAGCAGCCAAGTGTTTGGGATTGGGGAGACCCAGTACTTC. Translating it yields CASSQVFGIGETQYF. The chain couples TRBV14 to TRBJ2-5; D is unresolved. Germline values: CDR1 SGHDN, CDR2 FVKESK. V dropped 1 base and J dropped 5 bases, with 14 bases sitting between them. The CDR3 has 15 residues.

This clonotype was recorded a few times. V and J are TRBV4-3 and TRBJ1-1; 7 positions agree with TRBD1. The V gene end was trimmed by 3 bases and the J gene end by 2 bases; junction bases not matched to a gene: 3. Per the germline V gene, CDR1 is LGHNA and CDR2 is YSLEER. The CDR3 extends over 14 amino acids. The CDR3 coding sequence is TGCGCCAGCAGCCAGGGACAGCCAAACACTGAAGCTTTCTTT. Protein: CASSQGQPNTEAFF.

This clonotype turned up a few times. The gene calls are TRBV6-6 and TRBJ2-7; no reliable D call. Germline assignment: CDR1 MNHNY and CDR2 SVGAGI (reference sequence). The CDR3 consists of 11 residues. Deletions cut 4 bases from V and 6 bases from J, with 7 bases between. DNA for the CDR3: TGTGCCAGCAGTTCCCTTCTCGAGCAGTACTTC. Translating gives CASSSLLEQYF.

This clonotype was seen more than once but under ten times. V is TRBV5-1 and J is TRBJ2-5; D possibly corresponds to TRBD1 (6 bases). The V gene lost 3 bases and the J gene lost 0 bases, with 12 bases spanning the gap. The CDR3 covers 15 residues. Germline V gene sequence: CDR1 SGHRS, CDR2 YFSETQ. The CDR3 DNA sequence: TGCGCCAGCAGCTCTACCGACAGGTACCAAGAGACCCAGTACTTC. Translated: CASSSTDRYQETQYF.

V and J are TRBV20-1 and TRBJ2-7, with 8 bases fitting TRBD2. The J segment lost 4 bases and the V segment lost 0 bases, leaving 8 bases of the junction unmatched. Germline values: CDR1 DFQATT, CDR2 SNEGSKA (reference sequence). This CDR3 region has 15 residues. The CDR3 loop reads CSARDIGTSIYEQYF. The CDR3 DNA reads as TGCAGTGCTAGAGACATCGGGACTAGTATTTACGAGCAGTACTTC.

The chain is built from TRBV21-1 and TRBJ2-1; the table's D call of TRBD2 was not tested on the DNA. TRBV21-1 represents a pseudogene. This CDR3 has 17 amino acids. Written as DNA, the CDR3 is TGTGCCAGCAGCAAAGCCTTAGGGAATTGGCGGGAGGGTGAGCAGTTCTTC. Translated: CASSKALGNWREGEQFF.

Many counts were recorded for this clonotype. The chain uses TRBV5-1 and TRBJ1-5; D not certain. CDR1 is SGHRS and CDR2 is YFSETQ in the germline V gene. V was cut by 4 bases and J by 0 bases, with 8 bases left in between. This CDR3 spans 14 amino acids. CDR3 DNA sequence: TGCGCCAGCAGCCCGTCCAATAGCAATCAGCCCCAGCATTTT. This translates into CASSPSNSNQPQHF.

This clonotype was seen a few times. CDR3 region: CSGLAEIYNEQFF. In DNA, the CDR3 is TGCAGCGGACTAGCGGAAATATACAATGAGCAGTTCTTC. V is TRBV29-1 and J is TRBJ2-1; 9 bases are shared with TRBD2. With 7 bases clipped from V and 4 bases from J, the junction kept 5 bases outside the gene matches. Germline V gives CDR1 SQVTM, CDR2 ANQGSEA. The CDR3 runs 13 residues.

The rearrangement uses TRBV20-1 and TRBJ2-3; no reliable D call. The germline V and J ends were trimmed by 5 bases and 4 bases, with 10 bases remaining between them. CDR1 DFQATT and CDR2 SNEGSKA come from the germline V gene (reference sequence). This CDR3 contains 12 residues. The CDR3 loop reads CSAPDPADTQYF. The CDR3, as DNA: TGCAGTGCTCCTGACCCCGCAGATACGCAGTATTTT.

V is TRBV5-1 and J is TRBJ2-5; D assignment may be TRBD1 or TRBD2 (5 bases each). Per germline, CDR1 SGHRS and CDR2 YFSETQ. There are 18 residues in the CDR3. The V end lost 2 bases, the J end lost 0 bases, and 20 bases lay between the germline ends. Here the CDR3 reads CASSFARYNWGNQETQYF. In DNA form, the CDR3 reads TGCGCCAGCAGCTTTGCTCGTTACAATTGGGGGAACCAAGAGACCCAGTACTTC.

In its sample, this clonotype was seen a few times. Compared with germline, one end of the junction differs, possibly owing to a read error. The chain uses TRBV29-1 and TRBJ2-1, with 7 bases identical to TRBD1. The CDR3 is 11 residues long. Germline loops: CDR1 SQVTM, CDR2 ANQGSEA. The CDR3 sequence: CSVRQGQLEYF. In nucleotides, the CDR3 is TGCAGCGTAAGACAGGGCCAATTAGAGTACTTC.

This clonotype has more than one count but fewer than ten. The chain employs TRBV9 and TRBJ2-5, with D possibly TRBD2 on 6 matching bases. The length of the CDR3 is 13 residues. Germline assignment: CDR1 SGDLS and CDR2 YYNGEE. V was trimmed by 2 bases and J by 3 bases, leaving 8 bases between them. The CDR3 protein is CASSVWGEETQYF. CDR3 DNA: TGTGCCAGCAGCGTGTGGGGGGAAGAGACCCAGTACTTC.

The sample holds a few counts of this clonotype. The genes are TRBV6-1 and TRBJ2-1; TRBD1 agrees at 10 bases. V was pared by 2 bases and J by 8 bases, with 6 bases of the junction left unmatched. The CDR3 is made up of 15 amino acids. Germline V gene data show CDR1 as MNHNS and CDR2 as SASEGT. The CDR3, as DNA: TGTGCCAGCAGTGAATTCGGGACAGGGGCCGATGAGCAGTTCTTC. Amino acids: CASSEFGTGADEQFF.

V is TRBV4-2 and J is TRBJ2-1; 7 bases line up with TRBD1. The end of the DNA aligns better with TRBJ2-7, so the J call may be wrong. Per germline, CDR1 LGHNA and CDR2 YNFKEQ. The length of the CDR3 is 14 residues. Here the CDR3 DNA reads TGTGCCAGCAGCTACCGGGACAGAGACTACGAGCAGTACTTC. Its translation: CASSYRDRDYEQYF.

The gene calls are TRBV14 and TRBJ2-1, with 7 bases aligning to TRBD2. Unmatched junction bases numbered 15, after V lost 4 bases and J lost 6 bases. Per the germline V gene, CDR1 is SGHDN and CDR2 is FVKESK. The CDR3 length is 17 residues. CDR3 in amino acids: CASSPLTLAGGSNEQFF. CDR3 in DNA: TGTGCCAGCAGCCCACTTACTTTAGCGGGCGGATCCAATGAGCAGTTCTTC.